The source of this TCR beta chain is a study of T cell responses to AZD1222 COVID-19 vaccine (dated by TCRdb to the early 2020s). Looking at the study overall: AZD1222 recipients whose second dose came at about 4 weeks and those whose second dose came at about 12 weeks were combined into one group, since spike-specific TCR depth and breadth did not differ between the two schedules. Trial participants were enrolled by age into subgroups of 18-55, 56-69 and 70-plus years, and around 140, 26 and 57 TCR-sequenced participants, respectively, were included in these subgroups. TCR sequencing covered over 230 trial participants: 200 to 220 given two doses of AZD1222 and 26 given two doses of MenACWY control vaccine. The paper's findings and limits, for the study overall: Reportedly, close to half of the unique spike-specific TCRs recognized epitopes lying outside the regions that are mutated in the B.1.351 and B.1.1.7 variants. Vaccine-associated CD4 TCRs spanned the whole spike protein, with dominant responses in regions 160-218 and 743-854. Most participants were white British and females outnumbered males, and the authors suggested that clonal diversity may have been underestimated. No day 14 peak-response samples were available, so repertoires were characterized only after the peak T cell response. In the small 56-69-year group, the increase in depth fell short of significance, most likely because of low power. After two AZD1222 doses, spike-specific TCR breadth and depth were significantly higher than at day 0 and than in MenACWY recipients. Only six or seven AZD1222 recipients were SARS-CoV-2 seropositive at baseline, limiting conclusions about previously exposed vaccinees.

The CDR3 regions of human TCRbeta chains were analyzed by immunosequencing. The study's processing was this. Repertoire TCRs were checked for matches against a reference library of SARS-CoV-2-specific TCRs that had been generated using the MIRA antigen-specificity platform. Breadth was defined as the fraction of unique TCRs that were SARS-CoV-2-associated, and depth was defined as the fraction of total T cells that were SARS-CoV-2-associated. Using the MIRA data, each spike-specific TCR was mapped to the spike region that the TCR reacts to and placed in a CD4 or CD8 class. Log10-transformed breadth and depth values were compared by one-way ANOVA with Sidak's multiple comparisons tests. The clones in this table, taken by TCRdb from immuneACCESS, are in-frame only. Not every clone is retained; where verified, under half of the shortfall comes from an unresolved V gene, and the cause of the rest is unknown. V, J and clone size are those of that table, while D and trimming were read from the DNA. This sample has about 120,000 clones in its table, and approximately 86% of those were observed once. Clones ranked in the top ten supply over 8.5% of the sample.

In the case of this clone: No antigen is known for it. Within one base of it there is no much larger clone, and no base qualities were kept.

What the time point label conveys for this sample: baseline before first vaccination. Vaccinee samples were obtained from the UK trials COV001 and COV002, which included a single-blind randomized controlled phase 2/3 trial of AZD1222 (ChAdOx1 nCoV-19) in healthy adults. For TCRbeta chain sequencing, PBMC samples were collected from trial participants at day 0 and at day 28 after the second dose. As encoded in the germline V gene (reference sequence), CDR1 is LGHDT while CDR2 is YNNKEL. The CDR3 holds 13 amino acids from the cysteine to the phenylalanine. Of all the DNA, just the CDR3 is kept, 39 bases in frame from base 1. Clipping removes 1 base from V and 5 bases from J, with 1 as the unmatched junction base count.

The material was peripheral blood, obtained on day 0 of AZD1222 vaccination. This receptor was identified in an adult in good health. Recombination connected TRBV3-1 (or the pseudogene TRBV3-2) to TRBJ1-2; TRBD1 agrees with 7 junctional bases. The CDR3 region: CASSQGQGYGYTF. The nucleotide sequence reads TGTGCCAGCAGCCAAGGACAGGGTTATGGCTACACCTTC.